The entry that follows covers one TCR beta chain sequence. Antigen specificity is unknown. Trimming took 0 bases from V and 4 from J, leaving 11 bases between them. The length of the CDR3 is 16 residues. The germline gives CDR1 SGHDT, CDR2 YYEEEE. This entry belongs to a study of T cell responses to AZD1222 COVID-19 vaccine. General study findings and limits: Spike-specific TCR breadth and depth both grew after two AZD1222 doses. Most donors were white British and more were female, and clonal diversity was possibly underestimated. Spike was spanned by vaccine-associated CD4 TCRs, which were dominant at 160-218 and 743-854. In all cases, repertoires were sampled only after the peak T cell response.

Assay used: immunoSEQ multiplex PCR; TCRdb lists only in-frame clones, some missing. This table has about 68,000 clones, more than 80% appearing once. The TCR was taken from an adult in good health. The chain has TRBV5-6 and TRBJ1-6; D may be TRBD1 (5 bases). The material was peripheral blood, obtained on day 0 of AZD1222 vaccination. The CDR3 sequence: CASSLGHGAYNSPLHF. CDR3 DNA sequence: TGTGCCAGCAGCTTGGGGCATGGGGCTTATAATTCACCCCTCCACTTT.